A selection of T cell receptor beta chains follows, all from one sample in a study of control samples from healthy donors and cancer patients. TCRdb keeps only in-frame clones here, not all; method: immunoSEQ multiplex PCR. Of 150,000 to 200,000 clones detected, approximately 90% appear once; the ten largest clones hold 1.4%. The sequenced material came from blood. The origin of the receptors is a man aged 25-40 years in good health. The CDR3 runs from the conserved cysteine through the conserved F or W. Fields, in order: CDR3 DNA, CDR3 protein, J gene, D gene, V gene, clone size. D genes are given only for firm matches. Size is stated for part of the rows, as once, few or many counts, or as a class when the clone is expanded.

cdr3_nt: TGTGCCAGCAGCCCCTGGACTGTTCCTCCAGGGCGTGAAAAACTGTTTTTT
cdr3_aa: CASSPWTVPPGREKLFF
j_call: TRBJ1-4
d_call: NA
v_call: TRBV3-1/TRBV3-2
clone_size: NA

cdr3_nt: TGTGCCACATCTTCGGCGGCCGCGAACACCGGGGAGCTGTTTTTT
cdr3_aa: CATSSAAANTGELFF
j_call: TRBJ2-2
d_call: NA
v_call: TRBV19
clone_size: NA

cdr3_nt: TGTGCCAGCAGTTACTCTGGGACAAATAATTCACCCCTCCACTTT
cdr3_aa: CASSYSGTNNSPLHF
j_call: TRBJ1-6
d_call: NA
v_call: TRBV6-5
clone_size: NA

cdr3_nt: TGTGCCAGTAGTATCGAGGCGCAGGGGACTAGTCATGAGCAGTTCTTC
cdr3_aa: CASSIEAQGTSHEQFF
j_call: TRBJ2-1
d_call: TRBD2
v_call: TRBV19
clone_size: NA

cdr3_nt: TGTGCCAGCAGTTACTCGAGTGGACTACTGGGGGAGCAGTACTTC
cdr3_aa: CASSYSSGLLGEQYF
j_call: TRBJ2-7
d_call: NA
v_call: TRBV6-2/TRBV6-3
clone_size: NA

cdr3_nt: TGTGCCAGTTGGGGACCGGACAGGGGGCTTAGTCAGCCCCAGCATTTT
cdr3_aa: CASWGPDRGLSQPQHF
j_call: TRBJ1-5
d_call: TRBD1
v_call: TRBV19
clone_size: NA

cdr3_nt: TGCAGCGTACTGACGCAATTAGATGAAAAACTGTTTTTT
cdr3_aa: CSVLTQLDEKLFF
j_call: TRBJ1-4
d_call: NA
v_call: TRBV29-1
clone_size: NA

cdr3_nt: TGTGCCAGCTCATCGGGAGGGGGAACCTACGAGCAGTACTTC
cdr3_aa: CASSSGGGTYEQYF
j_call: TRBJ2-7
d_call: TRBD2
v_call: TRBV18
clone_size: NA

cdr3_nt: TGTGCCAGCAAGGGACAACTGGGGGTAGTAAACACTGAAGCTTTCTTT
cdr3_aa: CASKGQLGVVNTEAFF
j_call: TRBJ1-1
d_call: NA
v_call: TRBV2
clone_size: NA

cdr3_nt: TGTGCCAGCAGCTTTGTTAGGACTAGCGGCTTCTACGAGCAGTACTTC
cdr3_aa: CASSFVRTSGFYEQYF
j_call: TRBJ2-7
d_call: TRBD2
v_call: TRBV7-3
clone_size: NA

cdr3_nt: TGTGCCAGCAGCTTCCGTGGACAGGCCAATGGCTACACCTTC
cdr3_aa: CASSFRGQANGYTF
j_call: TRBJ1-2
d_call: TRBD1
v_call: TRBV7-2
clone_size: NA

cdr3_nt: TGCGCCAGCAGCGCTCAGGGGGCCACGGGTCAGCCCCAGCATTTT
cdr3_aa: CASSAQGATGQPQHF
j_call: TRBJ1-5
d_call: TRBD1
v_call: TRBV5-1
clone_size: once

cdr3_nt: TGTGCCAGTAGTATTCTGGGCAGTCGGACAGATACGCAGTATTTT
cdr3_aa: CASSILGSRTDTQYF
j_call: TRBJ2-3
d_call: NA
v_call: TRBV19
clone_size: NA

cdr3_nt: TGTGCCAGTAGTTCCCTGGGACTAGGGGATTCCGAGCAGTACTTC
cdr3_aa: CASSSLGLGDSEQYF
j_call: TRBJ2-7
d_call: TRBD2
v_call: TRBV19
clone_size: NA

cdr3_nt: TGTGCCAGCAGCCGAGACAGGGCTGACACTGAAGCTTTCTTT
cdr3_aa: CASSRDRADTEAFF
j_call: TRBJ1-1
d_call: TRBD1
v_call: TRBV3-1/TRBV3-2
clone_size: once

cdr3_nt: TGTGCCAGCACCCCGGAGCAGGAGGGGAGCTCCTACAATGAGCAGTTCTTC
cdr3_aa: CASTPEQEGSSYNEQFF
j_call: TRBJ2-1
d_call: NA
v_call: TRBV7-2
clone_size: NA

cdr3_nt: TGTGCCAGCTCACCGGAACAGATCTACTATGGCTACACCTTC
cdr3_aa: CASSPEQIYYGYTF
j_call: TRBJ1-2
d_call: NA
v_call: TRBV18
clone_size: NA

cdr3_nt: TGTGCCTGGCAATTCAAGGGAAACACCATATATTTT
cdr3_aa: CAWQFKGNTIYF
j_call: TRBJ1-3
d_call: NA
v_call: TRBV30
clone_size: NA

cdr3_nt: TGCGCCAGCAGCCACGGGACAGGCGGAGAGACCCAGTACTTC
cdr3_aa: CASSHGTGGETQYF
j_call: TRBJ2-5
d_call: TRBD1
v_call: TRBV5-1
clone_size: NA

cdr3_nt: TGTGCCTGGGGGGACAGTAACACTGAAGCTTTCTTT
cdr3_aa: CAWGDSNTEAFF
j_call: TRBJ1-1
d_call: TRBD1
v_call: TRBV30
clone_size: NA

cdr3_nt: TGTGCCAGCACCTCGCCGCGAGGGCCCCAGCATTTT
cdr3_aa: CASTSPRGPQHF
j_call: TRBJ1-5
d_call: NA
v_call: TRBV2
clone_size: NA

cdr3_nt: TGTGCCAGCAGCGTTGGGACAGGGTTCTACGAGCAGTACTTC
cdr3_aa: CASSVGTGFYEQYF
j_call: TRBJ2-7
d_call: TRBD1
v_call: TRBV9
clone_size: once

cdr3_nt: TGCGCCAGCAGCTTCGGGGGGCCCACAGATACGCAGTATTTT
cdr3_aa: CASSFGGPTDTQYF
j_call: TRBJ2-3
d_call: NA
v_call: TRBV5-1
clone_size: NA

cdr3_nt: TGTGCCAGTAGCTTGGACAGTACCTCTGGAAACACCATATATTTT
cdr3_aa: CASSLDSTSGNTIYF
j_call: TRBJ1-3
d_call: NA
v_call: TRBV19
clone_size: NA

cdr3_nt: TGTGCCAGCAGCAATACAGGGGGCACTGAAGCTTTCTTT
cdr3_aa: CASSNTGGTEAFF
j_call: TRBJ1-1
d_call: TRBD1
v_call: TRBV2
clone_size: NA

cdr3_nt: TGCGCCAGCAGCTTGTTGGAGGGAGCAGACGGTGAAGCTTTCTTT
cdr3_aa: CASSLLEGADGEAFF
j_call: TRBJ1-1
d_call: NA
v_call: TRBV5-1
clone_size: NA

cdr3_nt: TGTGCCAGCAGGCCACTCGATTACACTGAAGCTTTCTTT
cdr3_aa: CASRPLDYTEAFF
j_call: TRBJ1-1
d_call: NA
v_call: TRBV11-2
clone_size: NA

cdr3_nt: TGTGCCAGCAGTTCACGGACAGGATATGGCTACACCTTC
cdr3_aa: CASSSRTGYGYTF
j_call: TRBJ1-2
d_call: TRBD1
v_call: TRBV27
clone_size: NA